This T cell receptor (beta chain) was documented in a study of blood T cell repertoires in COVID-19. Participant reports of clinical history set cohort assignment. Two negative PCRs, clearance, or symptom resolution characterized the recovered Cohort 3 donors. V lost 1 base, J lost 8 bases, and 14 bases lay in between. In germline, CDR1 is LGHDT, CDR2 YNNKEL (reference sequence). The CDR3 has 14 amino acids. TCRdb's copy holds only in-frame clones and misses some; the assay was immunoSEQ multiplex PCR. The sample shows about 230,000 clones, about 80% of them seen only once. The receptor's source is a man in his 60s who had recovered from COVID-19. J is TRBJ1-2 and V is TRBV3-1 (or the pseudogene TRBV3-2); tentative D call: TRBD1 (5 bases). The sequenced material came from PBMCs or T cells enriched from blood (not recorded which). In DNA form, the CDR3 reads TGTGCCAGCAGCCAAGTGCAGGGCAAGGAGGGCTACACCTTC. Translation: CASSQVQGKEGYTF.